A single sample is the source of the 4 T cell receptor beta chains below, sequenced in a study of blood T cell repertoires in COVID-19. Data came from immunoSEQ multiplex PCR; TCRdb stores just in-frame clones and leaves some out. Found here are 70,000 or so clones, around 86% of them singletons; the top ten hold 25% to 35%. Sequenced sample: peripheral blood. The receptors were sampled from a woman aged 80 or older with active or convalescent COVID-19.

The V and J genes are TRBV6-5 and TRBJ2-3; D perhaps matches TRBD2 (6 bases). The length of the CDR3 is 15 residues. The V gene lost 6 bases and the J gene lost 6 bases, with 19 bases spanning the gap. Germline lookup yields CDR1 MNHEY and CDR2 SVGAGI. The CDR3 is CASSQGGTSRDTQYF. The CDR3 DNA reads TGTGCCAGCAGCCAAGGCGGGACCTCCAGGGATACGCAGTATTTT.

This chain connects TRBV5-1 to TRBJ2-3; 7 bases fit TRBD2. Per germline, CDR1 SGHRS and CDR2 YFSETQ. This CDR3 region has 16 residues. V was pared by 0 bases and J by 2 bases, with 6 bases of the junction left unmatched. CDR3 sequence reads: CASSLAQRGYTDTQYF. The CDR3 coding sequence is TGCGCCAGCAGCTTGGCCCAGCGGGGCTACACAGATACGCAGTATTTT.

The gene calls are TRBV7-2 and TRBJ2-1; 8 bases fit TRBD1. Germline V gene sequence: CDR1 SGHTA, CDR2 FQGNSA. V lost 3 bases and J lost 2; bases outside the gene matches: 6. There are 16 residues in the CDR3. This chain's CDR3 is CASSFGTGRTYNEQFF. The CDR3 bases are TGTGCCAGCAGCTTTGGGACAGGTAGAACCTACAATGAGCAGTTCTTC.

V usage is TRBV28 and J usage is TRBJ2-1, with TRBD2 matching over 7 bases. The CDR3 sequence is 14 residues long. The V segment lost 6 bases and the J segment 10 bases; nucleotides outside the gene matches: 12. Germline lookup yields CDR1 MDHEN and CDR2 SYDVKM. CDR3 region: CASSALLAIGEQFF. The CDR3 bases are TGTGCCAGCAGCGCGCTACTAGCGATTGGAGAGCAGTTCTTC. The variable domain in full, with the rest retrieved from reference TRBV28 and TRBJ2-1, is DVKVTQSSRYLVKRTGEKVFLECVQDMDHENMFWYRQDPGLGLRLIYFSYDVKMKEKGDIPEGYSVSREKKERFSLILESASTNQTSMYLCASSALLAIGEQFFGPGTRLTVL.